The entry that follows covers one TCR beta chain sequence. This study enrolled people aged 18 to 89 from about two dozen US geographic areas. The data stem from a study of blood T cell repertoires in COVID-19. Whole-study context: PBMCs, B-cell-depleted T cells, or T cells provided the cDNA or gDNA that made up the material.

How the authors handled the data: Estimates of nucleated cell counts were drawn from the amplification of reference gene primers. Assay used: immunoSEQ multiplex PCR; TCRdb lists only in-frame clones, some missing. That table furnishes V, J and clone size, whereas the DNA furnished D and trimming. The data hold about 340,000 clones, with about 86% observed a single time. Sample: PBMCs or T cells enriched from blood (not recorded which). This TCR was recovered from a woman between 35 and 50 years old with acute COVID-19.

The CDR3 reads CASSLGAEGMAFF. CDR3 nucleotides: TGCGCCAGCAGCCTGGGGGCGGAGGGGATGGCTTTCTTT. The chain uses TRBV5-1 and TRBJ1-1; D perhaps matches TRBD1 (6 bases). In germline, CDR1 is SGHRS, CDR2 YFSETQ. The CDR3 runs to 13 residues. V gave up 4 bases and J gave up 11 bases, with 18 bases separating them.